This TCR beta chain was captured in a study of T cells in Graves' hyperthyroidism and ophthalmopathy. Whole-study results and caveats: Most clonotypes that expanded in the thyroid above 0.001 also showed up in blood.

This clonotype was seen more than once but under ten times. The antigen is unknown. The V and J ends lost 5 bases and 12 bases respectively, with 22 bases between them. CDR1 LNHDA and CDR2 SQIVND come from the germline V gene (reference sequence). The CDR3 spans 14 residues. RNA transcripts provided the source from which TCR beta CDR3 regions were amplified. During a first-round RT-PCR of the TCR CDR3, the HTBI primer set was used. One entry per CDR3 protein, called by TCRdb with MiXCR from the multiplex PCR reads. This repertoire shows hundreds of thousands of distinct CDR3 sequences, about 14% found once; its top ten account for under 15%.

The origin of this receptor is a woman between 45 and 60 years old with Graves' ophthalmopathy. This chain uses TRBV19 with TRBJ1-1; D may be TRBD1 (6 bases). Sequencing was carried out using blood. The CDR3: CASSQSGTPQGTFF. The CDR3 region has the DNA TGTGCCAGTAGTCAATCCGGGACACCCCAGGGAACTTTCTTT.